Shown below are 22 T cell receptor beta chains from a single sample sequenced in a study of regulatory T cells in long-lasting Graves disease. Time point in this sample: newly diagnosed GD, antithyroid drugs for less than 3 months. Isolated PBMC RNA provided the starting material for the TCR library. Assembly of TCR beta libraries relied on iRepertoire HTBI primers together with Arm-PCR of CDR3 regions. MiXCR, applied by TCRdb to the multiplex PCR reads, yields one record per CDR3 protein. The profile shows under 450,000 distinct CDR3 sequences, around 11% of them singletons. These data were likewise used in another study, on T cells in Graves' hyperthyroidism and ophthalmopathy.

This material consisted of peripheral blood mononuclear cells (PBMCs), taken at new diagnosis, from a patient treated with antithyroid drugs. These TCRs come from a woman under 30 with Graves disease.

This clonotype was found many times. This sequence joins TRBV11-3 and TRBJ2-2; 10 nucleotides line up with TRBD1. The CDR3 has 17 residues. Germline CDR1 reads SGHNT; CDR2 reads YENEEA. J gave up 8 bases and V 0 bases, and 9 bases lay outside the gene matches. CDR3 in amino acids: CASSLEPYRDRGGELFF. CDR3 sequence (DNA): TGTGCCAGCAGCTTAGAGCCGTATCGGGACAGGGGAGGGGAGCTGTTTTTT.

This clonotype was counted many times. CDR3 sequence: CASSPAMPAYEQYF. The CDR3 bases are TGTGCCAGTAGTCCCGCCATGCCAGCCTACGAGCAGTACTTC. This chain links TRBV19 with TRBJ2-7; no definite D call. V lost 5 bases to trimming and J lost 2 bases, with 13 bases between them. Per the germline V gene, CDR1 is LNHDA and CDR2 is SQIVND (reference sequence). This CDR3 has 14 residues.

This clonotype was seen ten or more times. The chain employs TRBV28 and TRBJ2-4; no firm D call. CDR3 length: 14 residues. Germline V gene data show CDR1 as MDHEN and CDR2 as SYDVKM. Trimming left V 3 bases short and J 3 bases short, with 9 bases between. CDR3 protein: CASSLGSNKNIQYF. CDR3 in DNA: TGTGCCAGCAGTTTGGGGTCTAACAAAAACATTCAGTACTTC.

The CDR3 nucleotides are TGCAGCGTTGTAGAGGTAGTAGTAAAGGGGGAGCAGTTCTTC. Translated: CSVVEVVVKGEQFF. The chain couples TRBV29-1 to TRBJ2-1, with a weak D call TRBD1 (5 bases). Germline V gene sequence: CDR1 SQVTM, CDR2 ANQGSEA. This CDR3 spans 14 amino acids. V shed 4 bases and J shed 10 bases, with 20 bases lying between them.

This clonotype was recorded many times. The V call is TRBV20-1, the J call TRBJ2-1, with a possible D match to TRBD2 (6 bases). V was clipped by 3 bases and J by 9 bases, with 15 bases between them. CDR1 is DFQATT and CDR2 is SNEGSKA in the germline V gene (reference sequence). The CDR3 consists of 13 residues. CDR3 nucleotides: TGCAGTGCTAGGGCTCGACTAGTTATTGAGCAGTTCTTC. This translates into CSARARLVIEQFF.

A remark on this clonotype: One base away lies a much larger clone, so this may be a sequencing read error. This chain joins TRBV30 and TRBJ2-3; 7 positions match TRBD2. The CDR3 has 11 residues. Germline values: CDR1 GTSNPN, CDR2 SVGIG (reference sequence). The V and J ends lost 8 bases and 5 bases, in that order; junction bases with no gene match: 4. CDR3 in amino acids: CAGGGGDTQYF. Here the CDR3 DNA reads TGTGCCGGGGGGGGGGGAGATACGCAGTATTTT.

This clonotype was counted at least ten times. The chain couples TRBV28 to TRBJ2-7, with 7 bases identical to TRBD2. The CDR3 covers 14 residues. Germline trimming cut 3 bases from V and 5 bases from J; bases unmatched to any gene: 7. CDR1 is MDHEN, CDR2 SYDVKM, per germline. CDR3 DNA sequence: TGTGCCAGCAGTTTGGGGGGAGGGCCTAACGAGCAGTACTTC. Protein: CASSLGGGPNEQYF.

This clonotype was detected a few times. The chain links TRBV3-1 to TRBJ2-2, with 9 bases identical to TRBD2. The V gene end was trimmed by 4 bases and the J gene end by 0 bases; junction bases not matched to a gene: 12. Germline V gives CDR1 LGHDT, CDR2 YNNKEL (reference sequence). The CDR3 has 19 amino acids. CDR3 in DNA: TGTGCCAGCAGCCCATATCCGGCGGTAGCGGGAGCGAACACCGGGGAGCTGTTTTTT. Protein product: CASSPYPAVAGANTGELFF.

In its sample, this clonotype was seen many times. This chain connects TRBV12-3 or TRBV12-4 to TRBJ2-1; no clear D. Trimming removed 2 bases from V and 6 bases from J, with 5 bases in between. The CDR3 totals 12 residues. CDR3 loop: CASSLMGNEQFF. The CDR3 coding sequence is TGTGCCAGCAGTTTAATGGGCAATGAGCAGTTCTTC.

The chain couples TRBV15 to TRBJ2-5, with unresolved D. This CDR3 contains 12 residues. Germline CDR1 LNHNV, CDR2 YYDKDF (reference sequence). V lost 5 bases, J lost 5 bases, and 9 bases lay in between. The chain's CDR3 is CATSHPGETQYF. The CDR3 region has the DNA TGTGCCACCAGCCACCCTGGGGAGACCCAGTACTTC.

About this clonotype: A read error may be the cause here, since a much bigger clone is one base away. The chain is built from TRBV4-3 and TRBJ2-7, with unresolved D. The V gene lost 0 bases and the J gene lost 2 bases, with 5 bases spanning the gap. The CDR3 spans 13 residues. CDR1 LGHNA and CDR2 YSLEER come from the germline V gene. The CDR3 spells CASSQDMTYEQYV. The CDR3 DNA follows: TGCGCCAGCAGCCAAGATATGACCTACGAGCAGTACGTC.

Ten or more counts support this clonotype. The V gene is TRBV20-1, the J gene TRBJ2-2; 7 bases line up with TRBD2. V shed 6 bases and J 4 bases; nucleotides not matched to a gene: 14. Germline CDR1 DFQATT, CDR2 SNEGSKA (reference sequence). The CDR3 has 16 residues. The CDR3 sequence is CSARRLAGVGTGELFF. CDR3 nucleotide sequence: TGCAGTGCCCGTAGGTTGGCGGGAGTTGGCACCGGGGAGCTGTTTTTT.

V and J are TRBV20-1 and TRBJ2-5; TRBD2 matches at 7 bases. CDR1 and CDR2 from the germline V gene are DFQATT and SNEGSKA (reference sequence). The trim removed 2 bases at V and 4 bases at J, leaving 4 bases unmatched. The CDR3 contains 13 residues. Written as DNA, the CDR3 is TGCAGTGCTAGATCTTCGGGGGGAGAGACCCAGTACTTC. It translates to CSARSSGGETQYF.

The chain recombines TRBV7-6 with TRBJ2-1; possibly TRBD2 for D (6 bases). Germline V CDR1 and CDR2: SGHVS, FNYEAQ. CDR3 length: 14 amino acids. The V end lost 1 base, the J end lost 7 bases, and 11 bases lay between the germline ends. CDR3 in DNA: TGTGCCAGCAGCTTAGAGGCGGCGGGGAATGAGCAGTTCTTC. It translates to CASSLEAAGNEQFF.

This clonotype has at least ten counts. This sequence joins TRBV20-1 and TRBJ2-7, with D unresolved. The CDR3 has 13 residues. Trimming pared 0 bases from V and 2 bases from J, leaving 8 bases between. Per the germline V gene, CDR1 is DFQATT and CDR2 is SNEGSKA (reference sequence). The CDR3 bases are TGCAGTGCTAGAGATCCGATAACCTACGAGCAGTACGTC. As protein: CSARDPITYEQYV.

This clonotype was seen repeatedly, ten times or more. V and J are TRBV3-1 and TRBJ2-2, with D perhaps matching TRBD2 (7 bases). Germline loops: CDR1 LGHDT, CDR2 YNNKEL (reference sequence). V gave up 8 bases and J gave up 3 bases, with 16 bases separating them. CDR3 length: 15 residues. CDR3 residues: CASRRGATDTGELFF. CDR3 in DNA: TGTGCCAGCCGCCGGGGGGCAACGGACACCGGGGAGCTGTTTTTT.

This clonotype was found many times. V is TRBV5-1 and J is TRBJ2-1, with 11 bases aligning to TRBD1. The CDR3 has 16 residues. The V segment lost 1 base and the J segment 10 bases; nucleotides outside the gene matches: 10. In germline, CDR1 is SGHRS, CDR2 YFSETQ. As DNA, the CDR3 is TGCGCCAGCAGCTTGTTCTCAGGACAGGGGGCGTCGGAGCAGTTCTTC. Protein: CASSLFSGQGASEQFF.

This clonotype was recorded at least ten times. The V and J genes are TRBV5-1 and TRBJ1-4; 8 nucleotides line up with TRBD1. Germline values: CDR1 SGHRS, CDR2 YFSETQ. V lost 5 bases to trimming and J lost 3 bases; unmatched junction nucleotides: 6. This CDR3 has 15 amino acids. CDR3 sequence (DNA): TGCGCCAGCAGGGAACGGGGACAGGCTAATGAAAAACTGTTTTTT. Translation: CASRERGQANEKLFF. Supplemented by reference TRBV5-1 and TRBJ1-4, the full variable domain reads KAGVTQTPRYLIKTRGQQVTLSCSPISGHRSVSWYQQTPGQGLQFLFEYFSETQRNKGNFPGRFSGRQFSNSRSEMNVSTLELGDSALYLCASRERGQANEKLFFGSGTQLSVL.

The J gene is TRBJ1-6, the V gene TRBV19, with D possibly TRBD1 on 6 matching bases. The CDR3 totals 15 residues. From germline, CDR1 is LNHDA and CDR2 SQIVND (reference sequence). Trimming stripped 6 bases from V and 4 bases from J, with 13 bases between. CDR3 coding DNA: TGTGCCAGTAGACGGACCCAGGGGTATAATTCACCCCTCCACTTT. This sequence encodes CASRRTQGYNSPLHF.

This clonotype occurred many times. This chain connects TRBV7-8 to TRBJ2-3; TRBD2 might be the D (6 bases). The CDR3 is made up of 14 amino acids. The V end lost 4 bases, the J end lost 4 bases, and 12 bases lay between the germline ends. Germline V CDR1 and CDR2: SGHVS, FQNEAQ. The chain's CDR3 is CASSSGGRPDTQYF. The CDR3 DNA follows: TGTGCCAGCAGCTCCGGGGGACGGCCAGATACGCAGTATTTT.

The chain joins TRBV6-1 to TRBJ1-2; D call uncertain. Germline V lookup: CDR1 MNHNS, CDR2 SASEGT. V was shortened by 7 bases and J by 5 bases, with 17 bases between the two germline ends. The CDR3 is made up of 14 amino acids. For the CDR3, the DNA is TGTGCCAGCACCACACTCGTACCGGGGTATGGCTACACCTTC. Translation gives CASTTLVPGYGYTF.

The CDR3 here is CASTRDRGSRGNTIYF. The CDR3 bases are TGTGCCAGCACAAGGGACAGGGGTTCGCGAGGAAACACCATATATTTT. The chain is built from TRBV18 and TRBJ1-3; 10 bases are shared with TRBD1. CDR3 size: 16 residues. Trimming at V came to 8 bases and at J to 4 bases, leaving 11 bases not matched to a gene. The germline V gene encodes CDR1 KGHSH and CDR2 LQKENI.